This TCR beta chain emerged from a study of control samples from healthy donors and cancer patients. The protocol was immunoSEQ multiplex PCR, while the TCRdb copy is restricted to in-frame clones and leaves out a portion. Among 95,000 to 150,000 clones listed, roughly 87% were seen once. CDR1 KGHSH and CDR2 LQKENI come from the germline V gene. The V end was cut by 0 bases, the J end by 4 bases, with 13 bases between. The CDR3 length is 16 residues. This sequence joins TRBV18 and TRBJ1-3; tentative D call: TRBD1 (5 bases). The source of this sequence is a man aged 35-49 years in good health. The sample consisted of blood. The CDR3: CASSPPRGPSGNTIYF. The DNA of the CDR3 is TGTGCCAGCTCACCACCGAGGGGTCCGAGCGGAAACACCATATATTTT.